This TCR beta chain was observed in a study of T cell changes during pregnancy in multiple sclerosis. Deletions cut 1 base from V and 1 base from J, with 6 bases between. The CDR3 runs to 14 residues. Germline V gene data show CDR1 as SGHTA and CDR2 as FQGTGA. The assay was immunoSEQ multiplex PCR, and TCRdb's table has in-frame clones only and misses some. The data hold fewer than 45,000 clones, with approximately 89% observed a single time. This specimen was CD4+ T cells from peripheral blood mononuclear cells, taken after pregnancy. The chain carries TRBV7-3 and TRBJ2-3, with a tentative D call TRBD2 (6 bases). The TCR was taken from a female donor in good health, enrolled as a control in a pregnancy study. The CDR3 DNA follows: TGTGCCAGCAGCTTAATAGCGGGCACAGATACGCAGTATTTT. Residues: CASSLIAGTDTQYF. Variable domain in full (rest from reference TRBV7-3 and TRBJ2-3): GAGVSQTPSNKVTEKGKYVELRCDPISGHTALYWYRQSLGQGPEFLIYFQGTGAADDSGLPNDRFFAVRPEGSVSTLKIQRTERGDSAVYLCASSLIAGTDTQYFGPGTRLTVL.